Each of the 20 T cell receptor beta chains below was sequenced from the same sample in a study of blood T cell repertoires in COVID-19 (TCRdb year 2020). Libraries came from the immunoSEQ multiplex PCR assay. Entries here come from immuneACCESS through TCRdb and include only in-frame sequences with V and J called. Some clones fail to appear in such tables; in the studies checked, an unresolved V gene covers under half of the shortfall, and the cause of the remainder is unknown. The sample table holds about 160,000 clones, of which about nine tenths were seen once. In total, the top ten clones hold about 2% of the sample. The sequenced sample was peripheral blood. The receptors originated from a young man with acute or convalescent COVID-19.

The chain employs TRBV30 and TRBJ1-1, with a tentative D call TRBD1 (5 bases). Trimming took 4 bases from V and 4 from J, leaving 13 bases between them. Germline lookup yields CDR1 GTSNPN and CDR2 SVGIG (reference sequence). The CDR3 is 13 amino acids. The CDR3 DNA sequence: TGTGCCTGGACTGTCACGGGGGGCACTGAAGCTTTCTTT. It specifies CAWTVTGGTEAFF.

CDR3: CASSLGQGVDAEAFF. Here the CDR3 DNA reads TGTGCCAGCAGCTTGGGACAGGGAGTTGACGCTGAAGCTTTCTTT. V is TRBV7-9 and J is TRBJ1-1; TRBD1 matches at 9 bases. V trimming: 3 bases; J trimming: 6 bases; junction bases outside the gene matches: 8. Germline V CDR1 and CDR2: SEHNR, FQNEAQ (reference sequence). CDR3 length: 15 amino acids.

This chain uses TRBV5-1 with TRBJ2-7; 14 positions agree with TRBD2. This CDR3 region has 16 residues. V shed 1 base, J shed 4 bases, and the junction held 4 bases outside the gene matches. Germline V gene lookup returns CDR1 SGHRS and CDR2 YFSETQ. CDR3 region: CASSLQGLAGEYEQYF. The CDR3 DNA is TGCGCCAGCAGCTTGCAGGGACTAGCGGGGGAATACGAGCAGTACTTC.

The chain recombines TRBV5-5 with TRBJ2-7, with unresolved D. V shed 5 bases and J shed 1 base, with 13 bases lying between them. The CDR3 consists of 14 residues. The germline CDR1 and CDR2 sequences are SGHKS and YYEKEE (reference sequence). DNA of the CDR3: TGTGCCAGCAGTCAGAAAGACTTATCCTACGAGCAGTACTTC. Its protein is CASSQKDLSYEQYF. Based on the CDR3 plus reference TRBV5-5 and TRBJ2-7, the full variable domain is DAGVTQSPTHLIKTRGQQVTLRCSPISGHKSVSWYQQVLGQGPQFIFQYYEKEERGRGNFPDRFSARQFPNYSSELNVNALLLGDSALYLCASSQKDLSYEQYFGPGTRLTVT.

The J gene is TRBJ2-3, the V gene TRBV24-1; weak D call: TRBD2 (7 bases). This CDR3 has 15 residues. Trimming removed 3 bases at V and 4 bases at J, with 13 bases between. Germline CDR1 reads KGHDR; CDR2 reads SFDVKD. CDR3 sequence: CATSDGGAFADTQYF. The CDR3 DNA follows: TGTGCCACCAGTGATGGGGGGGCGTTTGCAGATACGCAGTATTTT.

The chain has TRBV5-6 and TRBJ2-7; 11 nucleotides agree with TRBD1. V was pared by 4 bases and J by 6 bases, with 3 bases of the junction left unmatched. The CDR3 contains 13 residues. CDR1 SGHDT and CDR2 YYEEEE come from the germline V gene. The CDR3 nucleotides read TGTGCCAGCAGCCGGACAGGGGGCTTCGAGCAGTACTTC. Residues: CASSRTGGFEQYF.

The rearrangement joins TRBV30 to TRBJ1-1; D not resolved. Looked up from germline, CDR1 is GTSNPN and CDR2 is SVGIG (reference sequence). This CDR3 is 14 amino acids long. V lost 7 bases to trimming and J lost 1 base, with 16 bases between them. CDR3 nucleotides: TGTGCCTCCCGGCTAGCTGGGCCGAACACTGAAGCTTTCTTT. Its protein is CASRLAGPNTEAFF.

This chain joins TRBV19 and TRBJ1-5, with D perhaps matching TRBD1 (5 bases). The CDR3 covers 14 residues. The V and J ends lost 3 bases and 3 bases respectively, with 9 bases between them. CDR1 and CDR2 (germline): LNHDA, SQIVND (reference sequence). Here the CDR3 reads CASSILTVNQPQHF. The CDR3 DNA follows: TGTGCCAGTAGTATTCTGACAGTCAATCAGCCCCAGCATTTT.

The chain carries TRBV18 and TRBJ1-1, with D possibly being TRBD1 (5 bases). V was pared by 0 bases and J by 0 bases, with 8 bases between. Per germline, CDR1 KGHSH and CDR2 LQKENI. The CDR3 extends over 15 amino acids. CDR3 amino acids: CASSPPPGLNTEAFF. The CDR3 DNA sequence: TGTGCCAGCTCACCACCACCAGGGCTGAACACTGAAGCTTTCTTT.

The gene calls are TRBV19 and TRBJ2-3, with D possibly being TRBD1 (5 bases). CDR1 is LNHDA, CDR2 SQIVND, per germline (reference sequence). V was clipped by 8 bases and J by 3 bases, with 21 bases between them. The CDR3 runs 16 residues. The CDR3 sequence is CASSRRGASLTDTQYF. In DNA, the CDR3 is TGTGCCAGTTCCCGTCGTGGGGCCAGTTTGACAGATACGCAGTATTTT. Looking up the rest from reference TRBV19 and TRBJ2-3 gives the full variable domain: DGGITQSPKYLFRKEGQNVTLSCEQNLNHDAMYWYRQDPGQGLRLIYYSQIVNDFQKGDIAEGYSVSREKKESFPLTVTSAQKNPTAFYLCASSRRGASLTDTQYFGPGTRLTVL.

The rearrangement links TRBV11-2 to TRBJ2-1; D possibly corresponds to TRBD2 (7 bases). The CDR3 is made up of 14 amino acids. The V gene lost 3 bases and the J gene lost 7 bases, with 13 bases spanning the gap. Per germline, CDR1 SGHAT and CDR2 FQNNGV. Here the CDR3 reads CASSFRGRGNEQFF. The CDR3 bases are TGTGCCAGCAGCTTCCGGGGGCGGGGGAATGAGCAGTTCTTC.

The CDR3 reads CASRDGQGNTIYF. In DNA form, the CDR3 reads TGTGCCAGCAGGGACGGACAGGGAAACACCATATATTTT. V gene TRBV6-6 combines with J gene TRBJ1-3; a possible D gene is TRBD1 (6 bases). The V end lost 6 bases, the J end lost 4 bases, and 10 bases lay between the germline ends. The CDR3 totals 13 residues. CDR1 MNHNY and CDR2 SVGAGI come from the germline V gene (reference sequence).

The genes are TRBV6-1 and TRBJ2-5; TRBD2 agrees at 11 bases. From germline, CDR1 is MNHNS and CDR2 SASEGT. The CDR3 is made up of 14 amino acids. The J segment lost 5 bases and the V segment lost 6 bases, leaving 5 bases of the junction unmatched. CDR3 DNA sequence: TGTGCCAGCAGGCTAGCGGGGGGAGTCGAGACCCAGTACTTC. Protein product: CASRLAGGVETQYF.

DNA of the CDR3: TGTGCCAGCAGTTTTGCCCCCTGGGAGCGGGGGGGGGTGAATGAGCAGTTCTTC. Its protein product is CASSFAPWERGGVNEQFF. The gene calls are TRBV28 and TRBJ2-1, with 10 bases lining up with TRBD2. V trimming: 3 bases; J trimming: 7 bases; junction bases outside the gene matches: 15. Germline V lookup: CDR1 MDHEN, CDR2 SYDVKM. CDR3 length: 18 residues.

The rearrangement uses TRBV19 and TRBJ2-3, with D possibly matching TRBD1 (6 bases). The V gene's germline CDR1 is LNHDA and CDR2 SQIVND (reference sequence). This CDR3 spans 15 amino acids. The V end lost 11 bases, the J end lost 0 bases, and 18 bases lay between the germline ends. CDR3 DNA: TGTGCCTCAGCTAGGGAGACAGGAAGCACAGATACGCAGTATTTT. Protein sequence: CASARETGSTDTQYF.

The chain employs TRBV2 and TRBJ2-1, with 14 bases aligning to TRBD2. Germline V lookup: CDR1 SNHLY, CDR2 FYNNEI. The trim removed 6 bases at V and 10 bases at J, leaving 11 bases unmatched. CDR3 size: 16 residues. The CDR3 loop is CASSVPTSGGGQEQFF. CDR3 bases: TGTGCCAGCAGCGTCCCGACTAGCGGGGGGGGGCAAGAGCAGTTCTTC.

This sequence joins TRBV7-9 and TRBJ1-2; TRBD1 is a possible D gene (5 bases). Germline lookup yields CDR1 SEHNR and CDR2 FQNEAQ (reference sequence). Trimming stripped 1 base from V and 4 bases from J, with 7 bases between. CDR3 length: 13 amino acids. The CDR3 is CASSLGGPYGYTF. In nucleotides, the CDR3 is TGTGCCAGCAGCTTAGGGGGCCCCTATGGCTACACCTTC.

The rearrangement links TRBV2 to TRBJ2-7, with 9 bases aligning to TRBD1. Germline values: CDR1 SNHLY, CDR2 FYNNEI. The trim removed 5 bases at V and 3 bases at J, leaving 2 bases unmatched. This CDR3 region has 13 residues. Here the CDR3 DNA reads TGTGCCAGCAGTCGACAGGGGGTCTACGAGCAGTACTTC. Translated: CASSRQGVYEQYF.

The chain links TRBV19 to TRBJ1-2, with 7 bases fitting TRBD1. The germline CDR1 and CDR2 sequences are LNHDA and SQIVND (reference sequence). The CDR3 has 12 residues. Trimming at V came to 4 bases and at J to 10 bases, leaving 6 bases not matched to a gene. CDR3 coding DNA: TGTGCCAGTAGTACAGGGACAGTCGTCTACACCTTC. Translated: CASSTGTVVYTF. The full variable domain, in which reference TRBV19 and TRBJ1-2 provide the parts outside the CDR3, is DGGITQSPKYLFRKEGQNVTLSCEQNLNHDAMYWYRQDPGQGLRLIYYSQIVNDFQKGDIAEGYSVSREKKESFPLTVTSAQKNPTAFYLCASSTGTVVYTFGSGTRLTVV.

The chain joins TRBV6-1 to TRBJ2-5; TRBD2 might be the D (5 bases). V was pared by 1 base and J by 4 bases, with 10 bases between. There are 14 residues in the CDR3. In germline, CDR1 is MNHNS, CDR2 SASEGT. CDR3 DNA sequence: TGTGCCAGCAGTGAAGGCCCCCGGGGAGAGACCCAGTACTTC. Translating it yields CASSEGPRGETQYF.